This T cell receptor beta chain was retrieved from a study of T cell changes during pregnancy in multiple sclerosis. In its sample, this clone was seen once. Clones were read by immunoSEQ multiplex PCR, and TCRdb kept only the in-frame ones, dropping some. The table shows some 94,000 clones, with roughly 90% occurring only once. Deletions cut 0 bases from V and 1 base from J, with 16 bases between. Per germline, CDR1 SGDLS and CDR2 YYNGEE. This CDR3 is 17 amino acids long. The clonotype originates from a female donor with multiple sclerosis, enrolled in a pregnancy study. J is TRBJ1-1 and V is TRBV9; D is perhaps TRBD1 (5 bases). The starting material was peripheral blood, obtained in the first trimester of pregnancy. CDR3 protein: CASSVGGGTGSNTEAFF. CDR3 coding DNA: TGTGCCAGCAGCGTAGGGGGGGGAACAGGATCGAACACTGAAGCTTTCTTT.